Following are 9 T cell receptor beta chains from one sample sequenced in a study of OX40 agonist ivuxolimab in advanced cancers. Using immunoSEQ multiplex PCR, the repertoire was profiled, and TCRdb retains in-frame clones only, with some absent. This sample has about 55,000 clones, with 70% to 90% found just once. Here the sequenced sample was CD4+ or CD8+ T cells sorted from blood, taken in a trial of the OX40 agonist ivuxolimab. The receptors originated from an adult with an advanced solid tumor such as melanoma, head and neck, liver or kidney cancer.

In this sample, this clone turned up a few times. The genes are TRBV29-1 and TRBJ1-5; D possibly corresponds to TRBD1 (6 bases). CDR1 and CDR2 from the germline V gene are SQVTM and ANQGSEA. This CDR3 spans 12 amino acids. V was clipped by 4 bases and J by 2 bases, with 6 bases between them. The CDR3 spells CSVGQGNQPQHF. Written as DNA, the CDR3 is TGCAGCGTTGGACAGGGCAATCAGCCCCAGCATTTT. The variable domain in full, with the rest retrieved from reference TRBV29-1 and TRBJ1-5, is SAVISQKPSRDICQRGTSLTIQCQVDSQVTMMFWYRQQPGQSLTLIATANQGSEATYESGFVIDKFPISRPNLTFSTLTVSNMSPEDSSIYLCSVGQGNQPQHFGDGTRLSIL.

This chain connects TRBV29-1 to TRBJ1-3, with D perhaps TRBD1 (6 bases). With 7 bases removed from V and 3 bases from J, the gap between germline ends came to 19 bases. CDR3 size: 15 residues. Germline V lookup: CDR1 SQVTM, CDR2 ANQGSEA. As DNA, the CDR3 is TGCAGCGCCGGTACCCTGGGGACACTTGGAAACACCATATATTTT. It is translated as CSAGTLGTLGNTIYF.

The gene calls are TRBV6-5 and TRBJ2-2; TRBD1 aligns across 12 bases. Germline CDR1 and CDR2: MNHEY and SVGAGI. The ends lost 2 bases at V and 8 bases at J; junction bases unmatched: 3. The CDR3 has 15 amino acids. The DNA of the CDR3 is TGTGCCAGCAGTTACCCGGGACAGGGGGCAGGGGAGCTGTTTTTT. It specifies CASSYPGQGAGELFF.

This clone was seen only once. DNA for the CDR3: TGTGCCAGTAGTCGAGCGGGAGAGCGGAATGAGCAGTTCTTC. This translates into CASSRAGERNEQFF. V usage is TRBV19 and J usage is TRBJ2-1; 8 bases map to TRBD2. CDR1 is LNHDA and CDR2 is SQIVND in the germline V gene (reference sequence). This CDR3 has 14 amino acids. The V gene end was trimmed by 5 bases and the J gene end by 7 bases; junction bases not matched to a gene: 7.

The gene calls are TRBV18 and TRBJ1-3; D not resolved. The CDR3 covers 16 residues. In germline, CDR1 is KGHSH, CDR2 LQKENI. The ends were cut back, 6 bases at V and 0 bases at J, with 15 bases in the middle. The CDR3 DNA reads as TGTGCCAGCTCGGCCCCAGGACTTAGCTCTGGAAACACCATATATTTT. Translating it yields CASSAPGLSSGNTIYF.

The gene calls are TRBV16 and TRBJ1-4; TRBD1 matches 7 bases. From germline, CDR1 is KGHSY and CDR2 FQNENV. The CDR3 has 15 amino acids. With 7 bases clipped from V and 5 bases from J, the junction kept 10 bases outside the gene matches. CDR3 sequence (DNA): TGTGCCAGCACCGAGAGGGGGACAGAGAATGAAAAACTGTTTTTT. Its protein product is CASTERGTENEKLFF.

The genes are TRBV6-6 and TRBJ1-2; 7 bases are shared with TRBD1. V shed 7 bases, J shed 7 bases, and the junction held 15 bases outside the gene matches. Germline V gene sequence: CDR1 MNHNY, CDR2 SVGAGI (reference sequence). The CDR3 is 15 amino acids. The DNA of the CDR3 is TGTGCCAGCAATGCCAGGGGAGGGGGCGCAGGTGGCTACACCTTC. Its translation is CASNARGGGAGGYTF.

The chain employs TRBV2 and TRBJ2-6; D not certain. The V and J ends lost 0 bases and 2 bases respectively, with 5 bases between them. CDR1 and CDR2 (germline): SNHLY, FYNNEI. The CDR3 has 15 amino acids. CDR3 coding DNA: TGTGCCAGCAGTGAAGCGCAACCTGGGGCCAACGTCCTGACTTTC. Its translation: CASSEAQPGANVLTF.

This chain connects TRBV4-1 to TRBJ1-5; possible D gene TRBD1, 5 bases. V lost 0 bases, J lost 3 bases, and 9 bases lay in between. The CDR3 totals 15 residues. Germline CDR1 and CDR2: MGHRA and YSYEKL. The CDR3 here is CASSQEQVHNQPQHF. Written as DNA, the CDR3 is TGCGCCAGCAGCCAAGAACAGGTGCACAATCAGCCCCAGCATTTT.